The 5 T cell receptor beta chains given below trace back to one sample, sequenced in a study of identical twins (dated by TCRdb to the mid-2010s). Preparation of the library involved 5' RACE. The sequencer was an Illumina HiSeq 2000. The public reads were reprocessed in TCRdb via fastp at Q25 and MiXCR, keeping in-frame beta chains. Each CDR3 protein appears once, grouped with its most common genes and DNA. The sample contains approximately 630,000 distinct CDR3 sequences, 7% to 7.5% of them found a single time. The ten largest clones represent roughly 1.5% of the sample. These data are also associated with another study on yellow fever vaccine responses in identical twins.

Sequenced input: PBMCs. The receptor set was obtained from a young woman in good health.

This chain links TRBV11-2 with TRBJ2-5, with 7 bases that match TRBD1. The J segment lost 2 bases and the V segment lost 4 bases, leaving 7 bases of the junction unmatched. This CDR3 has 15 amino acids. Germline V gene lookup returns CDR1 SGHAT and CDR2 FQNNGV. CDR3 in amino acids: CASSSIQGKQETQYF. CDR3 nucleotides: TGTGCCAGCAGCTCTATACAGGGGAAACAAGAGACCCAGTACTTC.

This clonotype appeared a few times. J is TRBJ2-3 and V is TRBV12-3 or TRBV12-4; the D gene could be TRBD1 or TRBD2 (5 bases each). The length of the CDR3 is 14 residues. V lost 6 bases and J 2 bases, leaving 12 bases between the germline ends. In nucleotides, the CDR3 is TGTGCCAGCAGATACGGGGCCTTCACAGATACGCAGTATTTT. It codes for CASRYGAFTDTQYF.

This clonotype was detected many times. The rearrangement uses TRBV9 and TRBJ2-5; D gene ambiguous. Trimming shortened V by 4 bases and J by 1 base, and 8 bases separated the two germline ends. CDR3 length equals 13 residues. CDR1 and CDR2 from the germline V gene are SGDLS and YYNGEE. CDR3 in amino acids: CASSPSRQETQYF. CDR3 bases: TGTGCCAGCAGCCCATCGCGCCAAGAGACCCAGTACTTC.

This clonotype was found many times. The V call is TRBV7-9, the J call TRBJ2-7; 14 positions agree with TRBD2. Germline trimming cut 6 bases from V and 1 base from J; bases unmatched to any gene: 8. The CDR3 is made up of 17 amino acids. CDR1 is SEHNR, CDR2 FQNEAQ, per germline (reference sequence). The DNA for the CDR3 is TGTGCCAGCAGTCTGACTAGCGGGGGGGCCGGATCCTACGAGCAGTACGTC. This codes for CASSLTSGGAGSYEQYV.

This clonotype was detected only a few times. V usage is TRBV5-6 and J usage is TRBJ1-1; maybe TRBD1 (5 bases). Trimming left V 4 bases short and J 0 bases short, with 10 bases between. The CDR3 is 14 residues long. From germline, CDR1 is SGHDT and CDR2 YYEEEE. The CDR3 protein is CASSKQAMNTEAFF. Written as DNA, the CDR3 is TGTGCCAGCAGCAAACAGGCGATGAACACTGAAGCTTTCTTT.